These T cell receptor beta chains were read from a single sample in a study of shared clonotypes between healthy human individuals. Clones were read by immunoSEQ multiplex PCR, and TCRdb kept only the in-frame ones, dropping some. The repertoire holds about 2 million clones, with approximately 95% as singletons. Specimen: naive CD4+ T cells sorted from blood. These receptors were obtained from a man aged 18-30 years in good health. Both conserved end residues are part of each CDR3. Each record gives: V gene, clone size, D gene, J gene, CDR3 protein, CDR3 DNA. The D gene is left open where the match is weak. For some rows the clone size is stated as once, few or many, or as a class when expanded; others skip it.

v_gene: TRBV29-1
abundance: .
d_gene: TRBD1
j_gene: TRBJ2-7
CDR3aa: CSVGQGAYEQYF
CDR3nt: TGCAGCGTTGGCCAGGGGGCCTACGAGCAGTACTTC

v_gene: TRBV10-1
abundance: .
d_gene: .
j_gene: TRBJ2-5
CDR3aa: CASSNGPLETQYF
CDR3nt: TGCGCCAGCAGCAACGGACCCCTCGAGACCCAGTACTTC

v_gene: TRBV18
abundance: .
d_gene: TRBD1
j_gene: TRBJ2-7
CDR3aa: CASSGQTGGQNEQYF
CDR3nt: TGTGCCAGCTCAGGTCAGACAGGGGGCCAAAACGAGCAGTACTTC

v_gene: TRBV28
abundance: once
d_gene: .
j_gene: TRBJ2-3
CDR3aa: CASSLYSLTDTQYF
CDR3nt: TGTGCCAGCAGTTTATACAGTTTAACAGATACGCAGTATTTT

v_gene: TRBV9
abundance: .
d_gene: .
j_gene: TRBJ2-2
CDR3aa: CASSVEVKTGTGELFF
CDR3nt: TGTGCCAGCAGCGTAGAAGTTAAAACGGGCACCGGGGAGCTGTTTTTT

v_gene: TRBV18
abundance: .
d_gene: .
j_gene: TRBJ2-3
CDR3aa: CASSPSQAVTQYF
CDR3nt: TGTGCCAGCTCACCAAGCCAGGCAGTTACGCAGTATTTT

v_gene: TRBV18
abundance: .
d_gene: .
j_gene: TRBJ1-5
CDR3aa: CASSPGRGSNQPQHF
CDR3nt: TGTGCCAGCTCACCAGGAAGAGGGAGCAATCAGCCCCAGCATTTT

v_gene: TRBV27
abundance: .
d_gene: .
j_gene: TRBJ1-2
CDR3aa: CASSFRGLPGNYGYTF
CDR3nt: TGTGCCAGCAGTTTCCGAGGACTTCCAGGGAACTATGGCTACACCTTC

v_gene: TRBV30
abundance: once
d_gene: .
j_gene: TRBJ1-4
CDR3aa: CAWRGDATNEKLFF
CDR3nt: TGTGCCTGGAGGGGTGATGCAACTAATGAAAAACTGTTTTTT

v_gene: TRBV30
abundance: few
d_gene: TRBD1
j_gene: TRBJ1-2
CDR3aa: CAGTFGTVNYGYTF
CDR3nt: TGTGCCGGGACATTCGGGACAGTAAACTATGGCTACACCTTC

v_gene: TRBV30
abundance: .
d_gene: .
j_gene: TRBJ2-3
CDR3aa: CAWSILSKVVDTQYF
CDR3nt: TGTGCCTGGAGTATCCTCTCAAAGGTGGTAGATACGCAGTATTTT

v_gene: TRBV19
abundance: .
d_gene: TRBD2
j_gene: TRBJ2-5
CDR3aa: CASSRIGLATQETQYF
CDR3nt: TGTGCCAGTAGTCGAATCGGACTAGCGACACAAGAGACCCAGTACTTC

v_gene: TRBV4-1
abundance: .
d_gene: TRBD1
j_gene: TRBJ2-5
CDR3aa: CASSHAGTGETQYF
CDR3nt: TGCGCCAGCAGCCATGCCGGGACAGGGGAGACCCAGTACTTC

v_gene: TRBV6-6
abundance: .
d_gene: .
j_gene: TRBJ2-7
CDR3aa: CASSYSGREQYF
CDR3nt: TGTGCCAGCAGTTACTCGGGGCGGGAGCAGTACTTC

v_gene: TRBV4-2
abundance: .
d_gene: .
j_gene: TRBJ2-5
CDR3aa: CASSQGGAETQYF
CDR3nt: TGTGCCAGCAGCCAGGGGGGGGCGGAGACCCAGTACTTC

v_gene: TRBV11-2
abundance: .
d_gene: TRBD2
j_gene: TRBJ2-7
CDR3aa: CASRPGSGAHYEQYF
CDR3nt: TGTGCCAGCAGACCCGGCAGCGGGGCCCACTACGAGCAGTACTTC

v_gene: TRBV27
abundance: .
d_gene: TRBD2
j_gene: TRBJ2-5
CDR3aa: CASSLLWGGVGETQYF
CDR3nt: TGTGCCAGCAGTTTATTATGGGGAGGGGTTGGGGAGACCCAGTACTTC

v_gene: TRBV5-4
abundance: .
d_gene: TRBD1
j_gene: TRBJ1-6
CDR3aa: CASSIGTGSNSPLHF
CDR3nt: TGTGCCAGCAGCATAGGGACAGGGTCTAATTCACCCCTCCACTTT

v_gene: TRBV18
abundance: .
d_gene: TRBD2
j_gene: TRBJ2-1
CDR3aa: CASSEGLAGRNEQFF
CDR3nt: TGTGCCAGCTCAGAGGGACTAGCTGGAAGGAATGAGCAGTTCTTC

v_gene: TRBV28
abundance: once
d_gene: .
j_gene: TRBJ2-1
CDR3aa: CASSLRTLGYNEQFF
CDR3nt: TGTGCCAGCAGTTTACGGACGCTAGGGTACAATGAGCAGTTCTTC

v_gene: TRBV10-1
abundance: .
d_gene: .
j_gene: TRBJ2-3
CDR3aa: CASSAGGAGDTQYF
CDR3nt: TGCGCCAGCAGTGCTGGGGGGGCCGGGGATACGCAGTATTTT

v_gene: TRBV28
abundance: .
d_gene: .
j_gene: TRBJ2-1
CDR3aa: CASSLAGGNQFF
CDR3nt: TGTGCCAGCAGTTTAGCAGGTGGGAACCAGTTCTTC

v_gene: TRBV7-9
abundance: .
d_gene: .
j_gene: TRBJ2-7
CDR3aa: CASSSFSIQGSYEQYF
CDR3nt: TGTGCCAGCAGCTCCTTCTCTATCCAGGGCTCCTACGAGCAGTACTTC

v_gene: TRBV30
abundance: .
d_gene: TRBD1
j_gene: TRBJ1-5
CDR3aa: CAWSGGQGGHQPQHF
CDR3nt: TGTGCCTGGAGTGGAGGCCAGGGGGGACATCAGCCCCAGCATTTT

v_gene: TRBV6-1
abundance: .
d_gene: .
j_gene: TRBJ1-1
CDR3aa: CATHTGFPGTEAFF
CDR3nt: TGTGCCACCCACACAGGGTTCCCAGGAACTGAAGCTTTCTTT